The 32 T cell receptor beta chains listed next were all sequenced from one sample in a study of blood T cell repertoires in COVID-19. This table comes from immunoSEQ multiplex PCR, and its TCRdb copy is limited to in-frame clones, with some not included. The repertoire has some 300,000 clones, around nine tenths of them found once; the top ten carry around 9%. Material for sequencing was PBMCs or T cells enriched from blood (not recorded which). These receptors were obtained from a woman in her thirties who had recovered from COVID-19.

This clone was seen once. V gene TRBV7-9 combines with J gene TRBJ2-7; TRBD2 agrees at 10 bases. This CDR3 spans 19 amino acids. The germline CDR1 and CDR2 sequences are SEHNR and FQNEAQ (reference sequence). With 4 bases clipped from V and 3 bases from J, the junction kept 18 bases outside the gene matches. CDR3 protein: CASSSPGAGGPVRIYEQYF. As DNA, the CDR3 is TGTGCCAGCAGCTCCCCTGGAGCGGGAGGGCCCGTGAGAATCTACGAGCAGTACTTC.

The chain recombines TRBV6-5 with TRBJ2-2, with 12 bases lining up with TRBD2. The germline CDR1 and CDR2 sequences are MNHEY and SVGAGI. Germline trimming cut 6 bases from V and 6 bases from J; bases unmatched to any gene: 5. The CDR3 is made up of 15 amino acids. The CDR3 here is CASRQTSGRAGELFF. The CDR3 DNA is TGTGCCAGCAGACAGACTAGCGGGAGAGCCGGGGAGCTGTTTTTT.

The V call is TRBV7-2, the J call TRBJ1-2; D unclear. The germline V gene encodes CDR1 SGHTA and CDR2 FQGNSA. This CDR3 has 12 residues. Between the trimmed V and J ends, which lost 3 bases and 4 bases, there was a span of 6 bases. The CDR3 protein is CASSFDTYGYTF. CDR3 sequence (DNA): TGTGCCAGCAGCTTTGACACCTATGGCTACACCTTC.

This clone has just a few counts. The sample holds other DNA sequences that translate to the same CDR3. CDR3: CASSFRGTSGSSYNEQFF. DNA for the CDR3: TGTGCCAGCAGCTTTCGCGGGACTAGCGGAAGCTCCTACAATGAGCAGTTCTTC. The J gene is TRBJ2-1, the V gene TRBV7-6; 11 bases agree with TRBD2. The CDR3 is 18 residues long. J was trimmed by 0 bases and V by 3 bases; bases with no gene match: 7. Germline-derived CDR1 and CDR2 are SGHVS and FNYEAQ.

The V and J genes are TRBV5-8 and TRBJ2-2, with 7 bases that match TRBD2. J gave up 1 base and V 1 base, and 4 bases lay outside the gene matches. The CDR3 runs to 16 residues. Germline loops: CDR1 SGHTS, CDR2 YDEGEE. CDR3 amino acids: CASSLFRGENTGELFF. The DNA of the CDR3 is TGTGCCAGCAGCTTGTTTCGGGGGGAGAACACCGGGGAGCTGTTTTTT.

The rearrangement joins TRBV7-9 to TRBJ2-3; D ambiguous. Trimming left V 0 bases short and J 2 bases short, with 9 bases between. CDR1 is SEHNR, CDR2 FQNEAQ, per germline (reference sequence). This CDR3 contains 15 residues. CDR3: CASSLASPLTDTQYF. CDR3 coding DNA: TGTGCCAGCAGCTTAGCGAGTCCCCTCACAGATACGCAGTATTTT.

The chain recombines TRBV7-2 with TRBJ1-5; 7 positions agree with TRBD1. The CDR3 loop spans 15 amino acids. Trimming took 1 base from V and 4 from J; bases not matched to a gene: 4. Germline lookup yields CDR1 SGHTA and CDR2 FQGNSA. In DNA, the CDR3 is TGTGCCAGCAGCTTAGACAGGGGCTATAATCAGCCCCAGCATTTT. Its translation is CASSLDRGYNQPQHF. Using reference TRBV7-2 and TRBJ1-5 for the parts outside the CDR3, the full variable domain is GAGVSQSPSNKVTEKGKDVELRCDPISGHTALYWYRQSLGQGLEFLIYFQGNSAPDKSGLPSDRFSAERTGGSVSTLTIQRTQQEDSAVYLCASSLDRGYNQPQHFGDGTRLSIL.

The count of this clone is one. The chain is built from TRBV19 and TRBJ1-5; 7 bases match TRBD1. The CDR3 length is 16 residues. Germline-derived CDR1 and CDR2 are LNHDA and SQIVND (reference sequence). V was pared by 5 bases and J by 6 bases, with 13 bases of the junction left unmatched. The CDR3 here is CASSATGMVMSQPQHF. CDR3 DNA sequence: TGTGCCAGTAGTGCGACAGGGATGGTCATGAGTCAGCCCCAGCATTTT.

The chain combines TRBV18 with TRBJ2-1, with 9 bases fitting TRBD2. J lost 8 bases, V lost 2 bases, and 10 bases had no gene match. This CDR3 spans 16 amino acids. The germline gives CDR1 KGHSH, CDR2 LQKENI. The CDR3 DNA follows: TGTGCCAGCTCACCATCCCGAGCGGGAGGATGGGATGAGCAGTTCTTC. Its protein product is CASSPSRAGGWDEQFF.

The chain uses TRBV19 and TRBJ1-4; 8 bases fit TRBD1. With V trimmed by 7 bases and J by 7 bases, 11 bases remained unmatched. CDR3 length: 15 amino acids. In germline, CDR1 is LNHDA, CDR2 SQIVND (reference sequence). This CDR3 is CASTPGRQGSEKLFF. The CDR3 bases are TGTGCCAGTACCCCCGGGAGACAGGGGAGTGAAAAACTGTTTTTT.

J is TRBJ1-5 and V is TRBV7-9; D remains unclear. The CDR3 extends over 16 amino acids. Germline V gene data show CDR1 as SEHNR and CDR2 as FQNEAQ (reference sequence). V was cut by 1 base and J by 8 bases, with 18 bases left in between. The CDR3 DNA sequence: TGTGCCAGCAGCTTAGGGTCTACTTCCGTACGGGAGCCCCAGCATTTT. Its protein product is CASSLGSTSVREPQHF. Full variable domain (remainder filled in from reference TRBV7-9 and TRBJ1-5): DTGVSQNPRHKITKRGQNVTFRCDPISEHNRLYWYRQTLGQGPEFLTYFQNEAQLEKSRLLSDRFSAERPKGSFSTLEIQRTEQGDSAMYLCASSLGSTSVREPQHFGDGTRLSIL.

In this sample, this clone turned up once. This chain connects TRBV18 to TRBJ2-7; tentatively, D is TRBD1 (6 bases). This CDR3 comprises 15 residues. Trimming left V 1 base short and J 1 base short, with 11 bases between. CDR1 is KGHSH, CDR2 LQKENI, per germline. DNA for the CDR3: TGTGCCAGCTCACCACAAGACACAGGGTCCTACGAGCAGTACTTC. This sequence encodes CASSPQDTGSYEQYF.

This chain connects TRBV7-2 to TRBJ1-1, with a possible D match to TRBD1 (5 bases). V lost 0 bases and J lost 4, with 12 bases in between. In germline, CDR1 is SGHTA, CDR2 FQGNSA. The CDR3 spans 15 residues. CDR3: CASSLARGRSTEAFF. The CDR3, as DNA: TGTGCCAGCAGCTTAGCTAGGGGTAGGAGCACTGAAGCTTTCTTT.

The V and J genes are TRBV11-2 and TRBJ2-5; TRBD1 might be the D (6 bases). Trimming cost V 1 base and J 5 bases, with 11 bases left between them. Germline V gives CDR1 SGHAT, CDR2 FQNNGV. The CDR3 contains 14 residues. The CDR3 DNA sequence: TGTGCCAGCAGCTTAGCTACGCAGGGGGAGACCCAGTACTTC. Its protein is CASSLATQGETQYF.

The chain carries TRBV11-2 and TRBJ1-5, with a tentative D call TRBD1 (6 bases). With 6 bases removed from V and 5 bases from J, the gap between germline ends came to 14 bases. The CDR3 has 14 residues. Germline V gene data show CDR1 as SGHAT and CDR2 as FQNNGV. The CDR3 is CASSPQGTYQPQHF. CDR3 coding DNA: TGTGCCAGCAGTCCGCAGGGGACCTATCAGCCCCAGCATTTT.

V and J are TRBV5-1 and TRBJ1-1; perhaps TRBD1 as D (6 bases). V lost 4 bases to trimming and J lost 1 base, with 20 bases between them. Germline CDR1 reads SGHRS; CDR2 reads YFSETQ. The CDR3 runs to 17 residues. CDR3 region: CASSPVGGAFQNTEAFF. The CDR3 bases are TGCGCCAGCAGCCCCGTTGGGGGCGCCTTCCAGAACACTGAAGCTTTCTTT. The full variable domain, completed using reference TRBV5-1 and TRBJ1-1, is KAGVTQTPRYLIKTRGQQVTLSCSPISGHRSVSWYQQTPGQGLQFLFEYFSETQRNKGNFPGRFSGRQFSNSRSEMNVSTLELGDSALYLCASSPVGGAFQNTEAFFGQGTRLTVV.

V is TRBV27 and J is TRBJ2-7; 8 positions match TRBD1. The CDR3 contains 17 residues. Trimming at V came to 4 bases and at J to 4 bases, leaving 15 bases not matched to a gene. Germline assignment: CDR1 MNHEY and CDR2 SMNVEV (reference sequence). The CDR3 DNA reads TGTGCCAGCAGTTCTCCCAAAACCCGACAGGGGAGGTACGAGCAGTACTTC. Amino acids: CASSSPKTRQGRYEQYF.

This chain links TRBV13 with TRBJ1-4; 7 bases agree with TRBD1. In germline, CDR1 is PRHDT, CDR2 FYEKMQ (reference sequence). V shed 5 bases and J 5 bases; nucleotides not matched to a gene: 14. The CDR3 spans 17 residues. The CDR3 coding sequence is TGTGCCAGCAGCCCAAGACCTCGACAGGGCCAGAATGAAAAACTGTTTTTT. Its translation: CASSPRPRQGQNEKLFF.

V is TRBV16 and J is TRBJ1-2; D unresolved. V lost 4 bases and J lost 4, with 13 bases in between. CDR3 length: 14 amino acids. Germline V CDR1 and CDR2: KGHSY, FQNENV. The chain's CDR3 is CASSPRGEVYGYTF. The CDR3 region has the DNA TGTGCCAGCAGCCCCCGAGGAGAGGTCTATGGCTACACCTTC.

The DNA for the CDR3 is TGTGCCAGCAGTCTTGGGACTCCCTACGAGCAGTACTTC. Its protein is CASSLGTPYEQYF. This chain connects TRBV27 to TRBJ2-7; a weak D match, TRBD2 (6 bases). Per the germline V gene, CDR1 is MNHEY and CDR2 is SMNVEV (reference sequence). V shed 5 bases and J shed 2 bases, with 10 bases lying between them. This CDR3 region has 13 residues.

The chain recombines TRBV4-3 with TRBJ2-7; TRBD1 matches 9 bases. V lost 5 bases and J lost 3; bases outside the gene matches: 8. The germline V gene encodes CDR1 LGHNA and CDR2 YSLEER. There are 15 residues in the CDR3. CDR3 coding DNA: TGCGCCAGCAGCTCAACGGACAGGGGAATCTACGAGCAGTACTTC. This translates into CASSSTDRGIYEQYF.

This rearrangement joins TRBV19 to TRBJ2-7; D possibly corresponds to TRBD2 (6 bases). V was clipped by 0 bases and J by 3 bases, with 15 bases between them. Germline CDR1 and CDR2: LNHDA and SQIVND (reference sequence). The CDR3 extends over 16 amino acids. CDR3 DNA sequence: TGTGCCAGTAGTATAGATAATAGCGGTCGAATCTACGAGCAGTACTTC. Translation gives CASSIDNSGRIYEQYF.

The DNA of the CDR3 is TGCGCCAGCAGCCAAGAAATAGCGGGGGGTACCTACAATGAGCAGTTCTTC. It yields the protein CASSQEIAGGTYNEQFF. V and J are TRBV4-3 and TRBJ2-1; 10 nucleotides agree with TRBD2. The CDR3 consists of 17 residues. Trimming cost V 0 bases and J 2 bases; bases outside gene matches: 4. Germline CDR1 is LGHNA and CDR2 is YSLEER.

The genes are TRBV28 and TRBJ1-5; D is unresolved. Trimming took off 8 bases at V and 1 base at J, with 15 bases between the two ends. CDR3 length: 15 residues. Per the germline V gene, CDR1 is MDHEN and CDR2 is SYDVKM. CDR3 sequence: CASVKPSGSNQPQHF. CDR3 DNA sequence: TGTGCCAGCGTAAAACCGTCGGGGAGCAATCAGCCCCAGCATTTT. The entire variable domain, with the rest obtained from reference TRBV28 and TRBJ1-5, is as follows: DVKVTQSSRYLVKRTGEKVFLECVQDMDHENMFWYRQDPGLGLRLIYFSYDVKMKEKGDIPEGYSVSREKKERFSLILESASTNQTSMYLCASVKPSGSNQPQHFGDGTRLSIL.

The chain is built from TRBV13 and TRBJ1-1; D gene unclear. CDR1 and CDR2 from the germline V gene are PRHDT and FYEKMQ (reference sequence). V was pared by 7 bases and J by 2 bases, with 20 bases between. This CDR3 region has 16 residues. CDR3: CASTHLLGSQNTEAFF. The CDR3 nucleotides read TGTGCCAGCACTCATCTCTTGGGTAGCCAAAACACTGAAGCTTTCTTT. The complete variable domain, with remaining parts taken from reference TRBV13 and TRBJ1-1, reads AAGVIQSPRHLIKEKRETATLKCYPIPRHDTVYWYQQGPGQDPQFLISFYEKMQSDKGSIPDRFSAQQFSDYHSELNMSSLELGDSALYFCASTHLLGSQNTEAFFGQGTRLTVV.

V gene TRBV25-1 combines with J gene TRBJ2-5; 12 positions agree with TRBD1. This CDR3 has 17 residues. Germline CDR1 and CDR2: MGHDK and SYGVNS. The J segment lost 5 bases and the V segment lost 2 bases, leaving 9 bases of the junction unmatched. The CDR3 reads CASSEGLGQGAWETQYF. CDR3 nucleotide sequence: TGTGCCAGCAGTGAAGGCCTGGGACAGGGGGCATGGGAGACCCAGTACTTC. Variable domain in full (rest from reference TRBV25-1 and TRBJ2-5): EADIYQTPRYLVIGTGKKITLECSQTMGHDKMYWYQQDPGMELHLIHYSYGVNSTEKGDLSSESTVSRIRTEHFPLTLESARPSHTSQYLCASSEGLGQGAWETQYFGPGTRLLVL.

The chain links TRBV4-1 to TRBJ1-3; a possible D gene is TRBD1 (5 bases). This CDR3 comprises 16 residues. V was pared by 0 bases and J by 8 bases, with 17 bases between. CDR1 is MGHRA and CDR2 is YSYEKL in the germline V gene. The CDR3 reads CASSQEGGGSSYTIYF. The DNA for the CDR3 is TGCGCCAGCAGCCAAGAGGGGGGAGGTTCGTCATACACCATATATTTT.

This clone was detected once. V and J are TRBV5-1 and TRBJ2-7; TRBD2 matches 8 bases. The CDR3 consists of 14 residues. V lost 4 bases and J lost 4; bases outside the gene matches: 7. Germline assignment: CDR1 SGHRS and CDR2 YFSETQ. The CDR3 protein is CASSIGASGYEQYF. The CDR3 DNA follows: TGCGCCAGCAGCATCGGGGCTAGCGGGTACGAGCAGTACTTC.

DNA of the CDR3: TGTGCCAGCAGCCAGATTGGCCACCGCACTGAAGCTTTCTTT. This gives the protein CASSQIGHRTEAFF. The gene calls are TRBV3-1 (or the pseudogene TRBV3-2) and TRBJ1-1; D remains unclear. The CDR3 spans 14 residues. Germline CDR1 LGHDT, CDR2 YNNKEL (reference sequence). Trimming took off 3 bases at V and 4 bases at J, with 12 bases between the two ends.

The V call is TRBV15, the J call TRBJ2-1; the match to TRBD1 covers 8 bases. Per the germline V gene, CDR1 is LNHNV and CDR2 is YYDKDF (reference sequence). V shed 3 bases and J 3 bases; nucleotides not matched to a gene: 1. The CDR3 loop spans 14 amino acids. The DNA of the CDR3 is TGTGCCACCAGCAGTGACAGGGGCTACAATGAGCAGTTCTTC. This sequence encodes CATSSDRGYNEQFF.

This clone appeared once. The chain recombines TRBV7-2 with TRBJ1-6, with a tentative D call TRBD1 (6 bases). This CDR3 is 15 amino acids long. Germline CDR1 SGHTA, CDR2 FQGNSA. Trimming took off 1 base at V and 10 bases at J, with 14 bases between the two ends. The CDR3, as DNA: TGTGCCAGCAGCTTAGTTGCAGGGGTGGTCTCACCCCTCCACTTT. Protein: CASSLVAGVVSPLHF.

The V and J genes are TRBV11-2 and TRBJ1-3, with TRBD1 as a possible D gene (5 bases). Germline V CDR1 and CDR2: SGHAT, FQNNGV. V was pared by 0 bases and J by 0 bases, with 12 bases between. The CDR3 runs to 17 residues. CDR3 sequence reads: CASSLDLGGASGNTIYF. Here the CDR3 DNA reads TGTGCCAGCAGCTTAGATCTCGGCGGGGCCTCTGGAAACACCATATATTTT.